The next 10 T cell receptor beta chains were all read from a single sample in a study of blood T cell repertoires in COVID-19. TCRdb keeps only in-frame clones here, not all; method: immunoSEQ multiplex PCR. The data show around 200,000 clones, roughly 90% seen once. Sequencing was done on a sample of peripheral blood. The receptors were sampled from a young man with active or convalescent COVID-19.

CDR3: CASNRLITYEQYF. As DNA, the CDR3 is TGTGCCAGCAATCGACTGATTACCTACGAGCAGTACTTC. This chain connects TRBV2 to TRBJ2-7, with no clear D. The V gene lost 7 bases and the J gene lost 2 bases, with 12 bases spanning the gap. This CDR3 is built from 13 residues. CDR1 and CDR2 (germline): SNHLY, FYNNEI.

This chain's CDR3 is CASSPLAGGSYEQYF. In nucleotides, the CDR3 is TGTGCCAGCAGTCCCCTAGCGGGGGGATCCTACGAGCAGTACTTC. The chain links TRBV6-5 to TRBJ2-7, with 11 bases matching TRBD2. Losses at the gene ends were 5 bases for V and 1 base for J; bases not matched to a gene: 4. The CDR3 length is 15 residues. Germline assignment: CDR1 MNHEY and CDR2 SVGAGI.

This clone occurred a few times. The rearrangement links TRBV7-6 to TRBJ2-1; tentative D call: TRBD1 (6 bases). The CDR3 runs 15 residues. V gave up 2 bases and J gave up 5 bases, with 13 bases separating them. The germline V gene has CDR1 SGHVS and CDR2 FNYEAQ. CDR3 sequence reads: CASSLYGQTNNEQFF. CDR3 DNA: TGTGCCAGCAGCTTATACGGACAGACGAACAATGAGCAGTTCTTC.

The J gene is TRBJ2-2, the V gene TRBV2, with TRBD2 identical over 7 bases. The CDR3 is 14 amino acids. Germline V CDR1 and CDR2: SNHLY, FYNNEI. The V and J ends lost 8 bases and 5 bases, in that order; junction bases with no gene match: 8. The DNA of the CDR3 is TGTGCCAGCTCCCCTAGCGGAGTAACCGGGGAGCTGTTTTTT. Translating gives CASSPSGVTGELFF.

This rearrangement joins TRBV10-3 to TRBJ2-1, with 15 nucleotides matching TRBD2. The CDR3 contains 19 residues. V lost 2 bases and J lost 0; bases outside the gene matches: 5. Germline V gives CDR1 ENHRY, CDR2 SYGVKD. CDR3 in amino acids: CAISEPGLAGGGSYNEQFF. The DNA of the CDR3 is TGTGCCATCAGTGAGCCCGGACTAGCGGGGGGGGGCTCCTACAATGAGCAGTTCTTC.

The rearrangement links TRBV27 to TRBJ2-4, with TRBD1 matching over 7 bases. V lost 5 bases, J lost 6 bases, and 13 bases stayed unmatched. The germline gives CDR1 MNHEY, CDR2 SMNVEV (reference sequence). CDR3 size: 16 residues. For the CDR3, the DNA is TGTGCCAGCAGTCCGGCCCGACAGGGTAAGGGAAACATTCAGTACTTC. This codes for CASSPARQGKGNIQYF.

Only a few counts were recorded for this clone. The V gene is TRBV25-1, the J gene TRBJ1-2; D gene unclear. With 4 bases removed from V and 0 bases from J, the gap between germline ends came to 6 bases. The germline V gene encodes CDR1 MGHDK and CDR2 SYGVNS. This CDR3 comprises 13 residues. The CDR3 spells CASSGRSNYGYTF. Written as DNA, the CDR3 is TGTGCCAGCAGTGGTCGGTCTAACTATGGCTACACCTTC.

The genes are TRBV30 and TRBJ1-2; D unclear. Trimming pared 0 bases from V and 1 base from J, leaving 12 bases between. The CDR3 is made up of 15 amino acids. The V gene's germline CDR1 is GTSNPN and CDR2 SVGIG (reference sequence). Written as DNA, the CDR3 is TGTGCCTGGAGTGTACTAAACACCCTTAACTATGGCTACACCTTC. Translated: CAWSVLNTLNYGYTF. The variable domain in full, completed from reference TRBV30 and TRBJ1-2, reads SQTIHQWPATLVQPVGSPLSLECTVEGTSNPNLYWYRQAAGRGLQLLFYSVGIGQISSEVPQNLSASRPQDRQFILSSKKLLLSDSGFYLCAWSVLNTLNYGYTFGSGTRLTVV.

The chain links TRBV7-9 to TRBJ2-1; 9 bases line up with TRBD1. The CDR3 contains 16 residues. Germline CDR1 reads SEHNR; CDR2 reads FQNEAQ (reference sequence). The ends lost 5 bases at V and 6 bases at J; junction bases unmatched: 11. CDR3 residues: CASSLAPGQGINEQFF. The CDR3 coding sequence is TGTGCCAGCAGCCTTGCCCCGGGACAGGGTATCAATGAGCAGTTCTTC.

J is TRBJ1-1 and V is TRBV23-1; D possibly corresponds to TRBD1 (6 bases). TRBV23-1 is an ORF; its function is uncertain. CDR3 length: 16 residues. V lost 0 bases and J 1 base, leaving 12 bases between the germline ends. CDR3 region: CASSQSPQGPNTEAFF. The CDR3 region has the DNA TGCGCCAGCAGTCAATCTCCTCAGGGGCCGAACACTGAAGCTTTCTTT.